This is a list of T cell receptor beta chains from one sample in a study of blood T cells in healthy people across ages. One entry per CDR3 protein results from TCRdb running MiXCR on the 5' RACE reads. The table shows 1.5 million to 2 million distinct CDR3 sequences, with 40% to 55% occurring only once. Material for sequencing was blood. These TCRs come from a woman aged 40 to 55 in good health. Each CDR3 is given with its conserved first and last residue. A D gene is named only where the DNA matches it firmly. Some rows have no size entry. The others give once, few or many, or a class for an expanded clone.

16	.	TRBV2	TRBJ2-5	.	CASSDRGSEHRETQYF	TGTGCCAGCAGTGATCGGGGAAGTGAACATCGGGAGACCCAGTACTTC
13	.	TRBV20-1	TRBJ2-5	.	CSAPSRAGETQYF	TGCAGTGCCCCAAGCAGGGCCGGAGAGACCCAGTACTTC
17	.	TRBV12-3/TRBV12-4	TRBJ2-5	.	CASSPPLRTLGSWTQYF	TGTGCCAGCAGTCCTCCGTTAAGGACCCTTGGGAGTTGGACCCAGTACTTC
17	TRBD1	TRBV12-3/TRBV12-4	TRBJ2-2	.	CASRRYDRGLNTGELFF	TGTGCCAGCAGACGCTACGACAGGGGGCTGAACACCGGGGAGCTGTTTTTT
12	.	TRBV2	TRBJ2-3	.	CASKLARDTQYF	TGTGCCAGCAAGCTAGCGAGAGATACGCAGTATTTT
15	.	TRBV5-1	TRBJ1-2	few	CASSSGTEQVYGYTF	TGCGCCAGCAGCTCCGGGACGGAACAGGTCTATGGCTACACCTTC
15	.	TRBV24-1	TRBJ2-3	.	CATSDPAPRTDTQYF	TGTGCCACCAGTGATCCGGCACCCCGAACAGATACGCAGTATTTT
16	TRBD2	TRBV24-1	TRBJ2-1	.	CATSDPIAGGNNEQFF	TGTGCCACCAGTGATCCTATAGCGGGGGGGAACAATGAGCAGTTCTTC
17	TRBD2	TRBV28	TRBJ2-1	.	CASSYRGRRGGVNEQFF	TGTGCCAGCAGTTACCGCGGCCGGCGGGGGGGTGTGAATGAGCAGTTCTTC
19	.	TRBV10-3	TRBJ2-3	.	CAISAQGPFRDLYTDTQYF	TGTGCCATCAGTGCTCAGGGGCCTTTCAGGGACCTATACACAGATACGCAGTATTTT
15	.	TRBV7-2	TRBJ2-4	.	CASSLGEGKQNIQYF	TGTGCCAGCAGTTTGGGAGAGGGGAAACAAAACATTCAGTACTTC
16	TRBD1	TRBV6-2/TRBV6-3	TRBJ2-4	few	CASSGDRGRHRNIQYF	TGTGCCAGCAGTGGCGACAGGGGGCGGCATCGGAACATTCAGTACTTC
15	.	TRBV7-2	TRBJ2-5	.	CASSLAGHPQETQYF	TGTGCCAGCAGCTTAGCGGGACACCCACAAGAGACCCAGTACTTC
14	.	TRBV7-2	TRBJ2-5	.	CASSVARSQETQYF	TGTGCCAGCAGTGTGGCGCGGAGCCAAGAGACCCAGTACTTC
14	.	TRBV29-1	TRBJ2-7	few	CSVEGRQGGGEQYF	TGCAGCGTTGAGGGGAGGCAGGGAGGTGGCGAGCAGTACTTC
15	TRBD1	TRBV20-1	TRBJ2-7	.	CSADSPGQGTYEQYF	TGCAGTGCTGACAGTCCGGGACAGGGAACCTACGAGCAGTACTTC
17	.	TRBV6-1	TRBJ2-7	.	CASRPVLRGGLSYEQYF	TGTGCCAGCAGGCCAGTTCTCAGGGGGGGTTTGTCCTACGAGCAGTACTTC
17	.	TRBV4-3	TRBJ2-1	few	CASSQGERTAHTNEQFF	TGCGCCAGCAGCCAAGGAGAGAGGACGGCTCACACCAATGAGCAGTTCTTC
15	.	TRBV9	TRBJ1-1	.	CASTKVGQGGSEAFF	TGTGCCAGCACGAAAGTGGGGCAGGGTGGATCTGAAGCTTTCTTT
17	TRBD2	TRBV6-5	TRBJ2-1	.	CASSYRSIRTSAHEQFF	TGTGCCAGCAGTTACAGATCTATTAGGACTAGTGCCCATGAGCAGTTCTTC
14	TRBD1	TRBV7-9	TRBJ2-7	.	CACSYDRGVDEQYF	TGTGCCTGCAGCTACGACAGGGGGGTCGACGAGCAGTACTTC
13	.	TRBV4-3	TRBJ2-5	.	CASSTRQHNEQYF	TGCGCCAGCAGCACCAGACAGCACAATGAGCAGTACTTC
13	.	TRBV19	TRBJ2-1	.	CASSTTSHNEQFF	TGTGCCAGTAGTACAACGAGCCACAATGAGCAGTTCTTC
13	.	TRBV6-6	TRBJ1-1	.	CASLLRVYTEAFF	TGTGCCAGCCTCCTTCGGGTGTACACTGAAGCTTTCTTT
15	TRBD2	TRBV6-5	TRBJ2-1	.	CASRKAGGPSWEQFF	TGTGCCAGCAGAAAAGCGGGGGGACCGAGTTGGGAGCAGTTCTTC
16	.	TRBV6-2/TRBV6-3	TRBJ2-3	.	CASRRYGTSSTDTQYF	TGTGCCAGCCGTCGGTATGGGACTTCTAGCACAGATACGCAGTATTTT
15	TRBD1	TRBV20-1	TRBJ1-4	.	CSARGPGTGDEKLFF	TGCAGTGCTAGAGGCCCCGGGACAGGGGATGAAAAACTGTTTTTT
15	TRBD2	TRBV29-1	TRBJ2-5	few	CSVDEGLAGRETQYF	TGCAGCGTTGATGAGGGACTAGCGGGGAGAGAGACCCAGTACTTC
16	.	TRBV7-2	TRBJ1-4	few	CASSLADRGAVEKLFF	TGTGCCAGCAGCTTAGCCGATAGGGGAGCTGTTGAAAAACTGTTTTTT
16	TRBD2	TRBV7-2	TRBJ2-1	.	CASSLAGTSGVNEQFF	TGTGCCAGCAGCTTAGCGGGGACTAGCGGGGTCAATGAGCAGTTCTTC
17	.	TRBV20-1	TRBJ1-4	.	CSASRDSGDPTNEKLFF	TGCAGTGCTAGCCGGGATTCAGGGGACCCAACTAATGAAAAACTGTTTTTT
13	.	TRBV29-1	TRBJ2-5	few	CSVLGQNQETQYF	TGCAGCGTATTGGGACAAAACCAAGAGACCCAGTACTTC
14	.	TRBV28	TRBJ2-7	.	CASRGIADCYEQYF	TGTGCCAGCAGGGGCATAGCGGACTGCTACGAGCAGTACTTC
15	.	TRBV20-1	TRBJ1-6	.	CSASGLSSYNSPLHF	TGCAGTGCTTCAGGTCTTAGCTCCTATAATTCACCCCTCCACTTT
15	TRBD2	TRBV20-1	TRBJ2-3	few	CSAAGEAGGTDTQYF	TGCAGTGCCGCGGGAGAAGCGGGGGGCACAGATACGCAGTATTTT
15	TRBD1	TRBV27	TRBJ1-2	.	CASSSWDSRNYGYTF	TGTGCCAGCAGTTCGTGGGACAGCAGGAACTATGGCTACACCTTC
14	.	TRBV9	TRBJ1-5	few	CASSVAPEGTPQHF	TGTGCCAGCAGCGTAGCCCCAGAGGGTACGCCCCAGCATTTT
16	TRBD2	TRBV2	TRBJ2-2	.	CASSEPRGGETGELFF	TGTGCCAGCAGTGAACCCCGGGGGGGGGAAACCGGGGAGCTGTTTTTT
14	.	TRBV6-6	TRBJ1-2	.	CASSYGEGFKSYTF	TGTGCCAGCAGTTACGGGGAGGGCTTCAAGAGCTACACCTTC
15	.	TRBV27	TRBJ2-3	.	CASSLNSRGTDTQYF	TGTGCCAGCAGTTTAAATTCCAGAGGCACAGATACGCAGTATTTT
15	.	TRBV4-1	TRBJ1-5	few	CASSQGQGLAQPQHF	TGCGCCAGCAGCCAAGGCCAGGGGTTGGCTCAGCCCCAGCATTTT
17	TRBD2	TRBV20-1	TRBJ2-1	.	CSASPSGGPSSYNEQFF	TGCAGTGCCAGTCCCAGCGGGGGGCCTAGTTCTTACAATGAGCAGTTCTTC
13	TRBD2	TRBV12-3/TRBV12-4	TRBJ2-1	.	CASSGGAMDEQFF	TGTGCCAGCAGCGGGGGGGCCATGGATGAGCAGTTCTTC
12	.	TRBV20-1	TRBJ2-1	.	CSARSTDNEQFF	TGCAGTGCTAGATCGACAGACAATGAGCAGTTCTTC
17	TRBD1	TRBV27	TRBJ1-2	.	CASSLSTRQGLNYGYTF	TGTGCCAGCAGTTTATCCACGCGACAGGGGCTAAACTATGGCTACACCTTC